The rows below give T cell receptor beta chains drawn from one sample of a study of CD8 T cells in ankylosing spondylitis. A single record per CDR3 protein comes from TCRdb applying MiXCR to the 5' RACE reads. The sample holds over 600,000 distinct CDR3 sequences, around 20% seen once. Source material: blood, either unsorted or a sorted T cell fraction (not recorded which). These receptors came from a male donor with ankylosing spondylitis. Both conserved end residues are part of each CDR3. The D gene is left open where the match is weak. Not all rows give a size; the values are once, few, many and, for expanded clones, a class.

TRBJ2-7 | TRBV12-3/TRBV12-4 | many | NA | CASKSFGHEQYF | TGTGCCAGCAAATCCTTCGGGCACGAGCAGTACTTC
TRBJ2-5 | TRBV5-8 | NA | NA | CASSLAPDIQETQYF | TGTGCCAGCAGCTTGGCCCCTGACATTCAAGAGACCCAGTACTTC
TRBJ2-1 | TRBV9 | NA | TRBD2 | CASSGTLRLASYNEQFF | TGTGCCAGCAGCGGAACTCTGCGACTAGCCTCCTACAATGAGCAGTTCTTC
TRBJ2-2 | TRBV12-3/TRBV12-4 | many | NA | CASSGTTNTGELFF | TGTGCCAGCAGCGGGACAACGAACACCGGGGAGCTGTTTTTT
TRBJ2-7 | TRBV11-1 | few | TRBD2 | CASSLEGLAGEHQYF | TGTGCCAGCAGCTTAGAAGGACTAGCGGGAGAACATCAGTACTTC
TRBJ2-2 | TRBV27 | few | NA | CASSLNGVSTGELFF | TGTGCCAGCAGTCTAAACGGGGTCTCCACCGGGGAGCTGTTTTTT
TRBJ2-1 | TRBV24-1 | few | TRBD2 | CATSAGLAAYNEQFF | TGTGCCACCAGTGCGGGACTAGCAGCCTACAATGAGCAGTTCTTC
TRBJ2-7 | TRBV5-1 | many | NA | CASSLGQVLYEQYF | TGCGCCAGCAGCTTGGGCCAGGTCCTCTACGAGCAGTACTTC
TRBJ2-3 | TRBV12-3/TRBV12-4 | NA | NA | CASSIQGDTQYF | TGTGCCAGCAGTATACAGGGAGATACGCAGTATTTT
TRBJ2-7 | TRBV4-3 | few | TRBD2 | CASSQELAGSSYEQYF | TGCGCCAGCAGCCAAGAACTAGCGGGTAGCTCCTACGAGCAGTACTTC
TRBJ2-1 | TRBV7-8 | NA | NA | CASSFPSGRPYNEQFF | TGTGCCAGCAGCTTCCCTTCGGGACGGCCGTACAATGAGCAGTTCTTC
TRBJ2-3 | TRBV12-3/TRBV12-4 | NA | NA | CASSPPMGYSTDTQYF | TGTGCCAGCAGCCCACCGATGGGCTACAGCACAGATACGCAGTATTTT
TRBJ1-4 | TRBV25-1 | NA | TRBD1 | CASSSREGQYEKLFF | TGTGCCAGCAGCTCAAGGGAGGGACAGTATGAAAAACTGTTTTTT
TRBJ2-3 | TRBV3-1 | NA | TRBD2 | CASSPGTSRTDTQYF | TGTGCCAGCAGCCCAGGGACTAGCAGGACAGATACGCAGTATTTT
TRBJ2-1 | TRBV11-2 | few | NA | CASSQGQEPTSGRYNEQFF | TGTGCCAGCAGCCAGGGACAGGAGCCTACTAGCGGGCGGTACAATGAGCAGTTCTTC
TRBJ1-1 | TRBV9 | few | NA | CASSVEVGTEAFF | TGTGCCAGCAGCGTAGAGGTGGGCACTGAAGCTTTCTTT
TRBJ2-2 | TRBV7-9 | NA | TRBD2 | CASSPPGGTTNTGELFF | TGTGCCAGCAGCCCCCCGGGGGGGACGACGAACACCGGGGAGCTGTTTTTT
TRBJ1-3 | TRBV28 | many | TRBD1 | CASSATLGTGDGNTIYF | TGTGCCAGCAGTGCCACACTCGGGACAGGGGACGGAAACACCATATATTTT
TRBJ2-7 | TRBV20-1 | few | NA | CSAVELYEQYF | TGCAGTGCTGTAGAGTTGTACGAGCAGTACTTC
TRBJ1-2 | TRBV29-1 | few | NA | CSAGGGPDLNYGYTF | TGCAGCGCCGGAGGCGGACCGGATCTTAACTATGGCTACACCTTC
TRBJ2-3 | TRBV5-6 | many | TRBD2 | CASSLLLAGAVVRDTQYF | TGTGCCAGCAGCTTGTTACTAGCGGGAGCCGTCGTGCGGGATACGCAGTATTTT
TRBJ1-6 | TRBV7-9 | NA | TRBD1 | CASSPGDRENSPLHF | TGTGCCAGCAGCCCGGGGGACAGGGAAAATTCACCCCTCCACTTT